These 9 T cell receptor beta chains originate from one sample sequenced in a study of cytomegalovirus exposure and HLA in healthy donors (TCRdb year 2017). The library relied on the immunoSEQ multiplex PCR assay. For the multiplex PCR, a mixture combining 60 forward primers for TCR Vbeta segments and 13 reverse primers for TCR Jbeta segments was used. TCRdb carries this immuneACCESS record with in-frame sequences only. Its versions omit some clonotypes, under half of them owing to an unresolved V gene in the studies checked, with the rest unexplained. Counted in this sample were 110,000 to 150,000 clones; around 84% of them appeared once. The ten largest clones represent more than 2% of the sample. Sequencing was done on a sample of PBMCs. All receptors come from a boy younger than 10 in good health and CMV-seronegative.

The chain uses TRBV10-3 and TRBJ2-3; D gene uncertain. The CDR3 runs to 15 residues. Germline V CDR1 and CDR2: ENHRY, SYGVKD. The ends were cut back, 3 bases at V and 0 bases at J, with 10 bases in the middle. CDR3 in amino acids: CAISDSDRSTDTQYF. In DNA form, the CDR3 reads TGTGCCATCAGTGATTCCGATAGAAGCACAGATACGCAGTATTTT.

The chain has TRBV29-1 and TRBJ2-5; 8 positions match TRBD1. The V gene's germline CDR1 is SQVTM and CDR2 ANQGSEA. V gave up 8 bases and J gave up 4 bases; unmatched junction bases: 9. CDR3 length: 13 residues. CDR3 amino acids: CSTWTGIAETQYF. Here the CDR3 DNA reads TGCAGCACTTGGACAGGGATAGCAGAGACCCAGTACTTC.

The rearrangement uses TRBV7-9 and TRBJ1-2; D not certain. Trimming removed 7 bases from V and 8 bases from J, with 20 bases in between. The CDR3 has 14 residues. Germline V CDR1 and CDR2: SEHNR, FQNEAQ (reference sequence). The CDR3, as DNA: TGTGCCAGCACCGCTGGGGAGGGTATCTACGGCTACACCTTC. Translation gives CASTAGEGIYGYTF.

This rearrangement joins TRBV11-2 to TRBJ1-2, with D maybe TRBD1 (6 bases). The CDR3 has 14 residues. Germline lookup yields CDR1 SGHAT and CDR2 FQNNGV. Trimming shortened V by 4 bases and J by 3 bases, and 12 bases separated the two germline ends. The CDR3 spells CASSSTAGDYGYTF. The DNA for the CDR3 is TGTGCCAGCAGCTCCACGGCAGGGGACTATGGCTACACCTTC.

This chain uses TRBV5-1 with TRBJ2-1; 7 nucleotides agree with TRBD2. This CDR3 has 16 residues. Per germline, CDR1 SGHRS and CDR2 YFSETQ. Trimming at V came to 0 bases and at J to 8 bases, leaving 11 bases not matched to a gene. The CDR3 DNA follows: TGCGCCAGCAGCTTGGATCCAGCGGGGTCCGGGCATGAGCAGTTCTTC. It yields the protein CASSLDPAGSGHEQFF.

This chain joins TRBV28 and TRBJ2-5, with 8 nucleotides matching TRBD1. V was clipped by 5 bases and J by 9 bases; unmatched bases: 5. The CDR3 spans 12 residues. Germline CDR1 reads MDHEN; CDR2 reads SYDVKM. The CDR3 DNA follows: TGTGCCAGCAGTCTTCAGGGGGCGGCCCAGTACTTC. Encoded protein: CASSLQGAAQYF.

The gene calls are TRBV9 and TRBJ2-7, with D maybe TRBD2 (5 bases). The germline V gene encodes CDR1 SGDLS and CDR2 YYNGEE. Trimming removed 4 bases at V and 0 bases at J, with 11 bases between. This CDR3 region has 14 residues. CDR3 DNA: TGTGCCAGCAGCTTCGGTAGCGTCTCCTACGAGCAGTACTTC. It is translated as CASSFGSVSYEQYF.

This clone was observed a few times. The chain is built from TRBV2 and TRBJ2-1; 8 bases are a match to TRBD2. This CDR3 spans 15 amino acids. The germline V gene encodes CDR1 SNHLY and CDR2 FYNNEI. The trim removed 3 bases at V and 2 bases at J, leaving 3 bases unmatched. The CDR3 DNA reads TGTGCCAGCAGTGAGGCGGGGGGCGCCTACAATGAGCAGTTCTTC. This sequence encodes CASSEAGGAYNEQFF. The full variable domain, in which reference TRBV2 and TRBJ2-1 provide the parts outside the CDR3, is EPEVTQTPSHQVTQMGQEVILRCVPISNHLYFYWYRQILGQKVEFLVSFYNNEISEKSEIFDDQFSVERPDGSNFTLKIRSTKLEDSAMYFCASSEAGGAYNEQFFGPGTRLTVL.

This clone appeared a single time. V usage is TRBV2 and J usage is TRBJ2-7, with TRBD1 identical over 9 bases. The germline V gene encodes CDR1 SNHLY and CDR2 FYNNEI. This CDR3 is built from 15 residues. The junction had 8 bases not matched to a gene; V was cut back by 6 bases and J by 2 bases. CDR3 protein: CASRIPGQGTYEQYF. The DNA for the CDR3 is TGTGCCAGCAGGATACCGGGACAGGGAACCTACGAGCAGTACTTC.